The rows below give T cell receptor beta chains drawn from one sample of a study of T cells in Graves' hyperthyroidism and ophthalmopathy. Via MiXCR, TCRdb re-called the multiplex PCR reads, giving one row per CDR3 protein. This table has fewer than 650,000 distinct CDR3 sequences, about 15% appearing once. Sequenced material: blood. These receptor sequences come from a woman aged 25-40 years with Graves' hyperthyroidism that later progressed to Graves' ophthalmopathy. The CDR3 runs from the conserved cysteine through the conserved F or W. Each record gives: V gene, D gene, clone size, J gene, CDR3 DNA, CDR3 protein. A D gene is named only where the DNA matches it firmly. Where a row states a size, it is once, few, many or the class of an expanded clone; other rows omit it.

>TRBV12-3/TRBV12-4|.|.|TRBJ2-5
TGTGCCAGCGGTCCAGCGGACCTGGGGTGGAAAGAGACCCAGTACTTC
CASGPADLGWKETQYF
>TRBV4-1|.|.|TRBJ2-1
TGCGCGGCCGGGGGAAAAGACGTGTACAATGAGCAGTTCTTC
CAAGGKDVYNEQFF
>TRBV29-1|.|few|TRBJ2-7
TGCAGCGTAGGACCGGGACCTCAAGGGCAGTACTTC
CSVGPGPQGQYF
>TRBV7-3|.|few|TRBJ2-3
TGTGCCAGCAGCTTGCAGCCCGGAGGGAACACAGATACGCAGTATTTT
CASSLQPGGNTDTQYF
>TRBV9|TRBD1|many|TRBJ2-7
TGTGCCAGCAGCGTATCGGCAGGGGGCTCGTACGAGCAGTACTTC
CASSVSAGGSYEQYF
>TRBV30|TRBD1|many|TRBJ1-6
TGTGCCTGGAGTACCGGGACAGGGATTTCACCCCTCCACTTT
CAWSTGTGISPLHF
>TRBV2|.|many|TRBJ2-5
TGTGCCAGCAAAACGTCGGTCATCCAGTACTTC
CASKTSVIQYF
>TRBV12-3/TRBV12-4|.|many|TRBJ2-7
TGTGCCAGCAGTCCTTTGAGGACATTTTACGAGCAGTACTTC
CASSPLRTFYEQYF
>TRBV7-2|TRBD1|many|TRBJ2-7
TGTGCCAGCAGCTTAGCGGGACAGGACTCCTACGAGCAGTACTTC
CASSLAGQDSYEQYF
>TRBV12-3/TRBV12-4|TRBD1|many|TRBJ2-2
TGTGCCAGCAGTCCCCTGTTTGGGGACAGGGTGAGCGGGGAGCTGTTTTTT
CASSPLFGDRVSGELFF
>TRBV10-3|.|.|TRBJ1-2
TGTGCCATCAATCAGCCACAGGGTTCAGGGTATGGCTACACCTTC
CAINQPQGSGYGYTF
>TRBV6-5|.|many|TRBJ1-2
TGTGCCAGCAGTTACCTATCGACAGGAGCTAACTATGGCTACACCTTC
CASSYLSTGANYGYTF
>TRBV12-3/TRBV12-4|TRBD1|many|TRBJ1-3
TGTGCCAGCAGATCCCCGGACAGGGGCAACACCATATATTTT
CASRSPDRGNTIYF
>TRBV19|TRBD1|.|TRBJ1-1
TGTGCCAGTAGTATAGGGCCCGGGACAGGACTTCGCACTGAAGCTTTCTTT
CASSIGPGTGLRTEAFF
>TRBV28|.|few|TRBJ2-7
TGTGCCAGCAGTCCCTATTCCGGGACACAGGAGCAGTACTTC
CASSPYSGTQEQYF